The following is a T cell receptor beta chain sequence with its context. Its cognate antigen is unknown. V lost 5 bases to trimming and J lost 3 bases, with 9 bases between them. The CDR3 consists of 13 residues. Looked up from germline, CDR1 is SGHNT and CDR2 is YYREEE (reference sequence). The data are from a study of cytomegalovirus exposure and HLA in healthy donors. Findings and caveats of the study: Cytomegalovirus status was reportedly diagnosed by the classifier with high sensitivity and specificity.

The PCR contained 60 Vbeta and 13 Jbeta primers. Measured with immunoSEQ multiplex PCR; TCRdb has only the in-frame clones, and not every one. The sample data list around 150,000 clones. V gene TRBV5-4 combines with J gene TRBJ2-1, with a possible D match to TRBD1 (6 bases). What was sequenced was PBMCs. The clonotype originates from a woman in her sixties or seventies in good health and CMV-seronegative. The DNA of the CDR3 is TGTGCCAGCAGTATGGACAGCTACAATGAGCAGTTCTTC. This sequence encodes CASSMDSYNEQFF.